A selection of T cell receptor beta chains follows, all from one sample in a study of blood T cell repertoires in COVID-19. TCRdb's copy holds only in-frame clones and misses some; the assay was immunoSEQ multiplex PCR. Of around 250,000 clones in the sample, more than 75% were seen once. The specimen was PBMCs or T cells enriched from blood (not recorded which). These receptors all stem from a woman aged 45-59 years who had recovered from COVID-19. Both conserved end residues are part of each CDR3. A D gene is named only where the DNA matches it firmly. Part of the rows lack a size; the others show once, few, many or a class for expanded clones.

size: -; J: TRBJ2-1; D: TRBD2; V: TRBV27; DNA: TGTGCCAGCAGCTCAATCACTAGCGCCCGCGGCAATGAGCAGTTCTTC; CDR3: CASSSITSARGNEQFF
size: -; J: TRBJ2-7; D: -; V: TRBV29-1; DNA: TGCAGCGTAGGACAGTACGAGCAGTACTTC; CDR3: CSVGQYEQYF
size: once; J: TRBJ1-3; D: TRBD1; V: TRBV3-1/TRBV3-2; DNA: TGTGCCAGCAGCCCGGGGACAGAAGCTCGAAACACCATATATTTT; CDR3: CASSPGTEARNTIYF
size: -; J: TRBJ2-1; D: TRBD1; V: TRBV28; DNA: TGTGCCAGCAGATACGACAGGGGCGGTATGAGCTCTTGGTTCAATGAGCAGTTCTTC; CDR3: CASRYDRGGMSSWFNEQFF
size: -; J: TRBJ2-2; D: TRBD2; V: TRBV19; DNA: TGTGCCAGTAGTAGAGCGGGAGTAACCGGGGAGCTGTTTTTT; CDR3: CASSRAGVTGELFF
size: -; J: TRBJ2-1; D: TRBD2; V: TRBV18; DNA: TGTGCCAGCTCACCGGGACTAACGGTTTACAATGAGCAGTTCTTC; CDR3: CASSPGLTVYNEQFF
size: -; J: TRBJ2-3; D: TRBD2; V: TRBV15; DNA: TGTGCCACCAGCAGAGTACCAGCGGGAGGAACAGATACGCAGTATTTT; CDR3: CATSRVPAGGTDTQYF
size: -; J: TRBJ2-1; D: -; V: TRBV7-2; DNA: TGTGCCAGCAGCTTATACGGGCAGGGGAATGAGCAGTTCTTC; CDR3: CASSLYGQGNEQFF
size: -; J: TRBJ1-1; D: -; V: TRBV27; DNA: TGTGCCAGCACTAAGAACTCCCGGGACAAAGCTTTCTTT; CDR3: CASTKNSRDKAFF
size: -; J: TRBJ2-3; D: TRBD2; V: TRBV5-8; DNA: TGTGCCAGCAGCCGGGGACTACTCACAGATACGCAGTATTTT; CDR3: CASSRGLLTDTQYF
size: -; J: TRBJ2-5; D: TRBD1; V: TRBV6-2/TRBV6-3; DNA: TGTGCCAGCAGGCCTGGGACAGGGGCAGAGACCCAGTACTTC; CDR3: CASRPGTGAETQYF
size: -; J: TRBJ2-2; D: TRBD2; V: TRBV11-2; DNA: TGTGCCAGCAGCTCACCACCGGGACTAGTTTCCGGGGAGCTGTTTTTT; CDR3: CASSSPPGLVSGELFF
size: few; J: TRBJ1-5; D: TRBD1; V: TRBV28; DNA: TGTGCCAGCAGGGACCGGGACAGGAGCTATAGCAATCAGCCCCAGCATTTT; CDR3: CASRDRDRSYSNQPQHF
size: -; J: TRBJ2-7; D: TRBD2; V: TRBV10-3; DNA: TGTGCCATCAGTGAGACTAGCGGGGGTTACGAGCAGTACTTC; CDR3: CAISETSGGYEQYF
size: -; J: TRBJ2-5; D: -; V: TRBV15; DNA: TGTGCCACCAGCAGAGGTGTCTCGGGGTCCGGGATTCAAGAGACCCAGTACTTC; CDR3: CATSRGVSGSGIQETQYF
size: -; J: TRBJ2-5; D: TRBD2; V: TRBV6-4; DNA: TGTGCCCCCAGGACTAGCGGGAAAGAGACCCAGTACTTC; CDR3: CAPRTSGKETQYF
size: once; J: TRBJ1-1; D: TRBD1; V: TRBV5-1; DNA: TGCGCCAGCAGCACACAGGGGGCGGGCACTGAAGCTTTCTTT; CDR3: CASSTQGAGTEAFF
size: -; J: TRBJ1-5; D: TRBD1; V: TRBV2; DNA: TGTGCCAGCAGAGGGCAGGGGGATCGTCAGCCCCAGCATTTT; CDR3: CASRGQGDRQPQHF
size: -; J: TRBJ2-3; D: -; V: TRBV12-2; DNA: TGTGCAAGTCGCTTACTTGTTCTCGGGGGGGCAGATACGCAGTATTTT; CDR3: CASRLLVLGGADTQYF
size: few; J: TRBJ2-7; D: TRBD2; V: TRBV4-1; DNA: TGCGCCAGCAGCCAAGATCAACGGGAGGCGGCCCACGAGCAGTACTTC; CDR3: CASSQDQREAAHEQYF
size: -; J: TRBJ2-7; D: TRBD2; V: TRBV19; DNA: TGTGCCAGTAGTACCCTAGCGGGGGGCTCCTACGAGCAGTACTTC; CDR3: CASSTLAGGSYEQYF
size: few; J: TRBJ1-5; D: TRBD1; V: TRBV30; DNA: TGTGCCTGGAGTCAGCCGGGACAGGGACGGCTTCAGCCCCAGCATTTT; CDR3: CAWSQPGQGRLQPQHF
size: -; J: TRBJ2-3; D: -; V: TRBV20-1; DNA: TGCAGTCCGGTGCGGTCAGATACGCAGTATTTT; CDR3: CSPVRSDTQYF
size: -; J: TRBJ1-1; D: -; V: TRBV5-8; DNA: TGTGCCAGCAGCTTAAGAAATTACATGAACACTGAAGCTTTCTTT; CDR3: CASSLRNYMNTEAFF
size: -; J: TRBJ2-2; D: TRBD1; V: TRBV29-1; DNA: TGCAGCGTTCGCCGGGACAGAAACACCGGGGAGCTGTTTTTT; CDR3: CSVRRDRNTGELFF
size: -; J: TRBJ1-1; D: -; V: TRBV19; DNA: TGTGCCAGTAGTATAGCGGAGGGGACTGAAGCTTTCTTT; CDR3: CASSIAEGTEAFF
size: -; J: TRBJ2-3; D: TRBD2; V: TRBV4-3; DNA: TGCGCCAGCAGTCGCGGAGCGGGAGGGCCAGATACGCAGTATTTT; CDR3: CASSRGAGGPDTQYF
size: -; J: TRBJ1-6; D: TRBD1; V: TRBV28; DNA: TGTGCCAGCAGCCGAATCCGGGACAGGGACAATTCACCCCTCCACTTT; CDR3: CASSRIRDRDNSPLHF
size: -; J: TRBJ2-5; D: TRBD2; V: TRBV5-6; DNA: TGTGCCAGCAGCTTGGCGAGGGAGGCTAGCGGGAGGGAGGAGACCCAGTACTTC; CDR3: CASSLAREASGREETQYF
size: -; J: TRBJ1-6; D: TRBD1; V: TRBV27; DNA: TGTGCCAGCAGTTTAGCCTCGACAGGGGGAAGTTCACCCCTCCACTTT; CDR3: CASSLASTGGSSPLHF
size: -; J: TRBJ1-5; D: -; V: TRBV7-2; DNA: TGTGCCAGCAGCCGTGACAGGCTCGGCAATCAGCCCCAGCATTTT; CDR3: CASSRDRLGNQPQHF
size: few; J: TRBJ1-4; D: TRBD1; V: TRBV7-9; DNA: TGTGCCAGCAGCATACAGGGGACTACTAATGAAAAACTGTTTTTT; CDR3: CASSIQGTTNEKLFF
size: -; J: TRBJ1-5; D: TRBD1; V: TRBV28; DNA: TGTGCCAGCTGGGACAGGAATCAGCCCCAGCATTTT; CDR3: CASWDRNQPQHF
size: -; J: TRBJ2-3; D: TRBD1; V: TRBV7-3; DNA: TGTGCCAGCAGCCCACAGGGGTTGGGTACAGATACGCAGTATTTT; CDR3: CASSPQGLGTDTQYF
size: once; J: TRBJ2-3; D: TRBD2; V: TRBV14; DNA: TGTGCCAGCAGCCAAATCCGTCGGGGACTAGCGGGAGTTGGGGCAGATACGCAGTATTTT; CDR3: CASSQIRRGLAGVGADTQYF
size: -; J: TRBJ1-5; D: -; V: TRBV5-5; DNA: TGTGCCAGCAGCTCAAGACTCCTCTATAGCAATCAGCCCCAGCATTTT; CDR3: CASSSRLLYSNQPQHF